A single T cell receptor beta chain is shown here with its context. The CDR3 runs to 13 residues. V dropped 11 bases and J dropped 5; count of bases not matched to a gene: 8. Germline-derived CDR1 and CDR2 are LNHDA and SQIVND (reference sequence). The data were obtained in a study of control samples from healthy donors and cancer patients. Method: immunoSEQ multiplex PCR; TCRdb's copy keeps in-frame clones and lacks some. The sample gives some 120,000 clones, roughly nine tenths of which show up once; about 1.1% is in the top ten. This clonotype was sampled from a woman between 50 and 59 years old with colorectal cancer. Sequenced material: PBMCs. The genes are TRBV19 and TRBJ1-5, with 8 nucleotides matching TRBD1. This CDR3 reads CAGSRGQHQPQHF. The CDR3 DNA follows: TGTGCCGGCTCCAGGGGGCAGCATCAGCCCCAGCATTTT.